The 8 T cell receptor beta chains below come from one sample, sequenced in a study of radiation and T cells in renal cell carcinoma. As to time point: blood 2 weeks post-SBRT. Treatment noted: 15 Gy SBRT to primary tumor, nephrectomy 4 weeks later. Using immunoSEQ multiplex PCR, the repertoire was profiled, and TCRdb retains in-frame clones only, with some absent. The sample lists 120,000 or so clones, 88% occurring once. The sequences come from blood, collected from a patient whose treatment included radiotherapy and nephrectomy. Receptors originate from a woman in her 70s with renal cell carcinoma.

The rearrangement links TRBV5-1 to TRBJ1-3, with TRBD1 matching 7 bases. The CDR3 runs 17 residues. Trimming cost V 4 bases and J 0 bases; bases outside gene matches: 10. Germline V gene data show CDR1 as SGHRS and CDR2 as YFSETQ. Written as DNA, the CDR3 is TGCGCCAGCAGCACCAAAGGACAGGCCGCCTCTGGAAACACCATATATTTT. It yields the protein CASSTKGQAASGNTIYF.

A single count supports this clone. V usage is TRBV7-2 and J usage is TRBJ2-3; no reliable D call. The germline V gene encodes CDR1 SGHTA and CDR2 FQGNSA. CDR3 size: 14 residues. V lost 6 bases to trimming and J lost 6 bases, with 16 bases between them. CDR3 protein: CASSPTRIGDTQYF. The CDR3 nucleotides read TGTGCCAGCAGTCCTACCCGGATAGGCGATACGCAGTATTTT.

The chain has TRBV6-5 and TRBJ1-2; D is perhaps TRBD1 (5 bases). The V end was cut by 0 bases, the J end by 8 bases, with 10 bases between. CDR1 and CDR2 (germline): MNHEY, SVGAGI. This CDR3 region has 13 residues. The CDR3 region is CASSYSGVGGYTF. In nucleotides, the CDR3 is TGTGCCAGCAGTTACTCAGGGGTCGGGGGCTACACCTTC.

This clone appeared a few times. V and J are TRBV27 and TRBJ1-1; D gene ambiguous. The ends were cut back, 3 bases at V and 1 base at J, with 9 bases in the middle. Germline V lookup: CDR1 MNHEY, CDR2 SMNVEV (reference sequence). This CDR3 has 14 amino acids. As DNA, the CDR3 is TGTGCCAGCAGTTTTCGGACGGGGAACACTGAAGCTTTCTTT. This codes for CASSFRTGNTEAFF.

The chain has TRBV5-1 and TRBJ1-3, with no clear D. CDR3 size: 15 residues. V was pared by 0 bases and J by 0 bases, with 7 bases between. Per the germline V gene, CDR1 is SGHRS and CDR2 is YFSETQ. The CDR3 region has the DNA TGCGCCAGCAGCTTGGCCGGAATCTCTGGAAACACCATATATTTT. It codes for CASSLAGISGNTIYF.

This clone has a single count. The genes are TRBV5-1 and TRBJ1-1; D unresolved. V lost 0 bases, J lost 7 bases, and 16 bases lay in between. Germline V CDR1 and CDR2: SGHRS, YFSETQ. This CDR3 comprises 15 residues. CDR3 sequence: CASSLAGTWAGEAFF. The CDR3 DNA is TGCGCCAGCAGCTTGGCCGGTACCTGGGCCGGTGAAGCTTTCTTT.

This chain joins TRBV6-5 and TRBJ1-2, with a tentative D call TRBD1 (5 bases). V was clipped by 8 bases and J by 7 bases, with 14 bases between them. Germline CDR1 and CDR2: MNHEY and SVGAGI. CDR3 length equals 12 residues. CDR3 nucleotide sequence: TGTGCCAGCTACCTCGGGGGAATTGGCTACACCTTC. Translation gives CASYLGGIGYTF.

V is TRBV6-6 and J is TRBJ1-6, with no clear D. Trimming took off 6 bases at V and 10 bases at J, with 16 bases between the two ends. Germline V gene data show CDR1 as MNHNY and CDR2 as SVGAGI (reference sequence). The CDR3 loop spans 14 amino acids. The CDR3 nucleotides are TGTGCCAGCAGCCCTTTAGGGAAGGAATCACCCCTCCACTTT. Residues: CASSPLGKESPLHF.